Listed below are T cell receptor beta chains from one sample, sequenced in a study of beta chain features in type 1 diabetes. Data came from immunoSEQ multiplex PCR; TCRdb stores just in-frame clones and leaves some out. This table has just over 600,000 clones, less than 20% appearing once. Sequencing was done on a sample of naive CD4+ T cells from blood. These receptors all stem from a man between 18 and 35 years old in good health. Each CDR3 is given with its conserved first and last residue. The order of the fields is V gene, J gene, CDR3 length, CDR3 protein.

>TRBV5-1|TRBJ1-2|14
CASRSSHHNYGYTF
>TRBV5-1|TRBJ2-6|18
CASSLAPRFTTGANVLTF
>TRBV19|TRBJ2-7|18
CASSPGQWPAVVVYEQYF
>TRBV7-2|TRBJ2-7|14
CASSLAAGSSEQYF
>TRBV5-1|TRBJ2-5|15
CASRFLQGRGETQYF
>TRBV4-1|TRBJ2-7|14
CASSLGQGSYEQYF
>TRBV12-2|TRBJ1-3|14
CASRPGQDRNTIYF
>TRBV23-1|TRBJ1-5|23
CASSQIRKNRVEIGRYSNQPQHF
>TRBV5-1|TRBJ2-7|12
CASSLTTYEQYF
>TRBV7-2|TRBJ2-1|11
CASSVLAEQFF
>TRBV28|TRBJ1-3|14
CASSYGVVRYTIYF
>TRBV5-1|TRBJ2-5|16
CASSLQGKWGQETQYF
>TRBV28|TRBJ1-1|13
CASTPGAYTEAFF
>TRBV6-5|TRBJ2-2|16
CASSFEGNTNTGELFF
>TRBV6-5|TRBJ2-7|14
CASSYGPRTYEQYF
>TRBV7-9|TRBJ1-5|12
CASSLPNQPQHF
>TRBV7-2|TRBJ1-5|13
CASTHRETQPQHF
>TRBV7-9|TRBJ2-3|15
CASRFTGGHTDTQYF
>TRBV6-1|TRBJ2-1|15
CASSRDRARGNEQFF
>TRBV7-9|TRBJ2-1|19
CASSLEKLLIVGTYNEQFF
>TRBV19|TRBJ2-7|13
CASSITGVYEQYF
>TRBV7-2|TRBJ2-5|15
CASSLDRGPQETQYF
>TRBV7-2|TRBJ2-1|15
CASRPPGLANHEQFF
>TRBV5-1|TRBJ2-7|15
CASSFDRGRRYEQYF
>TRBV4-3|TRBJ2-1|17
CASSQSQQGERPPEQFF
>TRBV10-3|TRBJ1-1|12
CAIRDMNTEAFF
>TRBV19|TRBJ1-1|13
CASKSVGSTEAFF
>TRBV4-2|TRBJ2-1|17
CASSLTQARGNYNEQFF
>TRBV18|TRBJ1-4|16
CASSPGLSVTNEKLFF
>TRBV10-3|TRBJ1-1|13
CAMTTGENTEAFF
>TRBV7-2|TRBJ2-7|12
CASSGVSYEQYF
>TRBV7-9|TRBJ1-1|13
CASNRFGYTEAFF
>TRBV5-1|TRBJ1-5|14
CASSSGQRNQPQHF
>TRBV7-9|TRBJ2-5|14
CASASRRGVETQYF
>TRBV2|TRBJ2-3|16
CASRTPGRAGADTQYF
>TRBV6-6|TRBJ2-7|15
CASTKGLTTTYEQYF
>TRBV5-1|TRBJ2-4|13
CASSPGVLNIQYF
>TRBV18|TRBJ1-1|14
CASSPTGANTEAFF
>TRBV4-1|TRBJ2-5|15
CASSQPRTGMKTQYF
>TRBV7-9|TRBJ2-1|10
CASRPTGQFF
>TRBV13|TRBJ2-1|17
CASSLRILQDGSNEQFF
>TRBV15|TRBJ1-2|13
CATSRVGNYGYTF
>TRBV30|TRBJ1-3|14
CAWSNGAGGNTIYF
>TRBV4-3|TRBJ2-2|21
CASSRGSLLQIHSDSTGELFF
>TRBV30|TRBJ1-6|12
CAWSVQGSPLHF
>TRBV9|TRBJ2-7|14
CASSPLAGGSEQYF
>TRBV7-9|TRBJ2-7|14
CASSPASGSYEQYF
>TRBV4-3|TRBJ2-1|16
CASSQGIAGGYNEQFF
>TRBV7-2|TRBJ1-1|13
CASSWVLNTEAFF
>TRBV19|TRBJ2-1|15
CASSAAGTSYNEQFF
>TRBV14|TRBJ2-5|14
CASTRDRGSETQYF
>TRBV7-2|TRBJ1-1|16
CASSRGQALQNTEAFF
>TRBV18|TRBJ1-1|13
CASSPSDSREAFF
>TRBV23-1|TRBJ1-3|17
CASSQMLGITSGNTIYF
>TRBV5-1|TRBJ2-7|15
CASSRHSGELGEQYF
>TRBV7-2|TRBJ2-7|14
CASSLQQGMYEQYF
>TRBV27|TRBJ2-3|20
CASSLMSLGLAGTSTDTQYF
>TRBV7-2|TRBJ2-7|16
CASSLQQAGDTYEQYF